The present TCR beta chain was sequenced within a study of blood T cell repertoires in COVID-19. CDR1 is MNHEY and CDR2 is SVGAGI in the germline V gene. The CDR3 contains 15 residues. V was shortened by 5 bases and J by 2 bases, with 10 bases between the two germline ends. Original processing methods: Amplification from reference gene primers served as the basis for estimated nucleated cell counts. Generated by immunoSEQ multiplex PCR, the TCRdb table keeps only in-frame clones and is missing some. The D gene and trimming were derived from the DNA, and the V and J assignments and clone size from that table. The table records roughly 150,000 clones, about 77% of them present only once.

Source material: peripheral blood. The receptor was derived from a man aged 60 to 69 with acute or convalescent COVID-19. V usage is TRBV6-5 and J usage is TRBJ2-6, with D perhaps matching TRBD1 (6 bases). CDR3 bases: TGTGCCAGCAGTCCCGAGGGGGCTGGGGCCAACGTCCTGACTTTC. Translating it yields CASSPEGAGANVLTF.